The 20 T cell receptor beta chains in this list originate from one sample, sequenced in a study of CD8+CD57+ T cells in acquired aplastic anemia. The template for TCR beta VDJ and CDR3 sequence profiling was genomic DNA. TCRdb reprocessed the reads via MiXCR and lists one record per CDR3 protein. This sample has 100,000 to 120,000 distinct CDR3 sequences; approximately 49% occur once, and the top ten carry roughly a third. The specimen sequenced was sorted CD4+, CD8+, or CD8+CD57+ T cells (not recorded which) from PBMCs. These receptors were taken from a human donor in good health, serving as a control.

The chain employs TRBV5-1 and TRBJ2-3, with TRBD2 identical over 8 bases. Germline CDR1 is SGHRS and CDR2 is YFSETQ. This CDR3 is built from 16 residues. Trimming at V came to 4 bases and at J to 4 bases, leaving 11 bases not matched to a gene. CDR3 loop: CASSVDLAGTPDTQYF. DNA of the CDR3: TGCGCCAGCAGCGTTGATTTAGCGGGGACCCCAGATACGCAGTATTTT.

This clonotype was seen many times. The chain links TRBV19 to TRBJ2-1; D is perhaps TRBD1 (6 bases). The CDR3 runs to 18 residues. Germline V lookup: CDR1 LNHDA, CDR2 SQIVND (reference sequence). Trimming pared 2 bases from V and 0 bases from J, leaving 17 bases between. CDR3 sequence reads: CASSILGGETSSYNEQFF. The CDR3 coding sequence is TGTGCCAGTAGTATATTAGGGGGTGAAACGAGCTCCTACAATGAGCAGTTCTTC.

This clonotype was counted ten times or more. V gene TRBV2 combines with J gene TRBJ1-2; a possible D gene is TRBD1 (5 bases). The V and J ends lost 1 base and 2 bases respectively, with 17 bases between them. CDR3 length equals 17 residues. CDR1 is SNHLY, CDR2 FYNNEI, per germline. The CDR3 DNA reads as TGTGCCAGCAGTGAAGGTGGGAGGGGAAAAGGCAACTATGGCTACACCTTC. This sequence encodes CASSEGGRGKGNYGYTF. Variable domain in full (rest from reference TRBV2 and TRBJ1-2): EPEVTQTPSHQVTQMGQEVILRCVPISNHLYFYWYRQILGQKVEFLVSFYNNEISEKSEIFDDQFSVERPDGSNFTLKIRSTKLEDSAMYFCASSEGGRGKGNYGYTFGSGTRLTVV.

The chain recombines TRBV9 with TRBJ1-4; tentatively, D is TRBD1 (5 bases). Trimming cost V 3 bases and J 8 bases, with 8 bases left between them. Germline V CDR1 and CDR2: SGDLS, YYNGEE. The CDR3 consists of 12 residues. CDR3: CASSASGEKLFF. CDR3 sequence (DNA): TGTGCCAGCAGCGCCTCAGGGGAAAAACTGTTTTTT.

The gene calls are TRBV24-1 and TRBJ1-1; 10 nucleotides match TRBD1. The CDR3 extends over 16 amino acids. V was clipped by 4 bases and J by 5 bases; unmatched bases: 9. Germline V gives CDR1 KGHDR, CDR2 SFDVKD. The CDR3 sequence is CATSESGTGVGTEAFF. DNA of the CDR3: TGTGCCACCAGTGAATCCGGGACAGGGGTCGGGACTGAAGCTTTCTTT.

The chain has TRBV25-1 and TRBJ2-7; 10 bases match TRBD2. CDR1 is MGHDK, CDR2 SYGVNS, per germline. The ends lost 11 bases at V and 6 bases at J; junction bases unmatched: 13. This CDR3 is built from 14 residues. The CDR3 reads CAWSVLAGEAEQYF. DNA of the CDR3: TGTGCCTGGAGTGTGCTAGCGGGGGAGGCCGAGCAGTACTTC.

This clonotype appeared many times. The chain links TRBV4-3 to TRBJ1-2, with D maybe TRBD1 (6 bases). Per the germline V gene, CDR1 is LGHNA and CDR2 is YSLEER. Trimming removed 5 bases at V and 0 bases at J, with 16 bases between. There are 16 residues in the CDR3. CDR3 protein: CASSGGGLRANYGYTF. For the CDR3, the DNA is TGCGCCAGCAGCGGAGGGGGACTCCGAGCTAACTATGGCTACACCTTC.

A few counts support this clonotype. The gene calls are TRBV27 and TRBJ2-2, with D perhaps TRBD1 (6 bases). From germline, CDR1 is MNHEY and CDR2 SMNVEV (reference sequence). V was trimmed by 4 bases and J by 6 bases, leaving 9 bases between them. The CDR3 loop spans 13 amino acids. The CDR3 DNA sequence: TGTGCCAGCAGTTATCAGGGGTCCGGGGAGCTGTTTTTT. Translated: CASSYQGSGELFF.

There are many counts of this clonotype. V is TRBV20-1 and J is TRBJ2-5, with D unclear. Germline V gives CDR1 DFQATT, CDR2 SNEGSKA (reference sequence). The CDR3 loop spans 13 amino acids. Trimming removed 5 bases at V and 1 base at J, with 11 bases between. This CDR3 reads CSALADLQETQYF. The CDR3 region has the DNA TGCAGTGCTCTGGCAGACCTCCAAGAGACCCAGTACTTC.

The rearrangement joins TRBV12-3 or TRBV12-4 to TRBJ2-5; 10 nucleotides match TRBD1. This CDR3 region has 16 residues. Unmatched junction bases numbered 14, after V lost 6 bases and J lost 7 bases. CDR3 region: CASRLQAGTGDRTQYF. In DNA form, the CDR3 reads TGTGCCAGCAGACTACAGGCCGGGACAGGGGATCGGACCCAGTACTTC.

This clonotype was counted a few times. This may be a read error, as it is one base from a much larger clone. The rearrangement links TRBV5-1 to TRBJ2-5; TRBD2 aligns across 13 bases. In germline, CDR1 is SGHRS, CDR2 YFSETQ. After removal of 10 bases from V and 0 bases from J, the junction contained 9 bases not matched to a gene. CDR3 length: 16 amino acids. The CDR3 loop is CACNGGLAGDQETQYF. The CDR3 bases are TGCGCCTGCAACGGTGGACTAGCGGGGGACCAAGAGACCCAGTACTTC.

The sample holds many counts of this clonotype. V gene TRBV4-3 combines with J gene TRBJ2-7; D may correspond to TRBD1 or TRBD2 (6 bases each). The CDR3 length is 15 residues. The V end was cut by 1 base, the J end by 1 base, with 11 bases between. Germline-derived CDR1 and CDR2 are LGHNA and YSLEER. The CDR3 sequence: CASSQGRGSSYEQYF. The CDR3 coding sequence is TGCGCCAGCAGCCAAGGGAGGGGGTCTTCCTACGAGCAGTACTTC.

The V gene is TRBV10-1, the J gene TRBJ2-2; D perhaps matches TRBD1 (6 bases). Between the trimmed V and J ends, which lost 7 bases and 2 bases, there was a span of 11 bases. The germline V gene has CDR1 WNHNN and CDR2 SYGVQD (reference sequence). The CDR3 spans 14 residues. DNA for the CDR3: TGCGCCAGCATTTGGACAGCTAACACCGGGGAGCTGTTTTTT. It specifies CASIWTANTGELFF.

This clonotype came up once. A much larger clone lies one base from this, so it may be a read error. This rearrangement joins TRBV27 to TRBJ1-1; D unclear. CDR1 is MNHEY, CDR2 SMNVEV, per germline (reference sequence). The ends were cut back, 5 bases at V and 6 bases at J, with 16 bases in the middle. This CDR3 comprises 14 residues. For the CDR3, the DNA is TGTGCCAGCAGTGGTCCGAGGAGGCAACCTGAAGCTTTCTTT. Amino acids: CASSGPRRQPEAFF.

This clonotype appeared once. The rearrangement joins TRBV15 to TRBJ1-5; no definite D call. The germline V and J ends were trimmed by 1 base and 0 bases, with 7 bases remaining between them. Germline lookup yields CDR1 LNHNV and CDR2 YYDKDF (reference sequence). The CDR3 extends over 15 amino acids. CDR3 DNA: TGTGCCACCAGCAGAGGGTGGTCTAGCAATCAGCCCCAGCATTTT. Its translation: CATSRGWSSNQPQHF.

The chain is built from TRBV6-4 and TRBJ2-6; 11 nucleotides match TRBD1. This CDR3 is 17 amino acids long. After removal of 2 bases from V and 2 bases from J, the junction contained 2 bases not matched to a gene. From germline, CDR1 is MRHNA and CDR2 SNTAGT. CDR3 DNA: TGTGCCAGCAGTGACGGGACAGGGGGAACTGGGGCCAACGTCCTGACTTTC. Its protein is CASSDGTGGTGANVLTF.

CDR3 sequence reads: CASSYSSGGPQETQYF. CDR3 coding DNA: TGTGCCAGCAGTTACTCGAGCGGGGGGCCTCAAGAGACCCAGTACTTC. The chain recombines TRBV6-2 or TRBV6-3 with TRBJ2-5, with 9 bases fitting TRBD2. This CDR3 has 16 amino acids. Germline trimming cut 0 bases from V and 2 bases from J; bases unmatched to any gene: 4. Germline V lookup: CDR1 MNHEY, CDR2 SVGEGT.

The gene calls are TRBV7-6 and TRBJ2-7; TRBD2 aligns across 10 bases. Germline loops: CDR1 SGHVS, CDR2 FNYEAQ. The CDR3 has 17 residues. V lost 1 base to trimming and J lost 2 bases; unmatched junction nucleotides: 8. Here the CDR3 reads CASSLGTFSGGTYEQYF. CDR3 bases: TGTGCCAGCAGCTTAGGAACCTTTAGCGGGGGGACCTACGAGCAGTACTTC.

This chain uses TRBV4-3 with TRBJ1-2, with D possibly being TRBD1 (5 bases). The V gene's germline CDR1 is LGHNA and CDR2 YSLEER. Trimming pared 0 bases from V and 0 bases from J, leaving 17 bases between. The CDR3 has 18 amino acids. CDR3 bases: TGCGCCAGCAGCCAAGAAGTGGAGGCTGGGACTACTAACTATGGCTACACCTTC. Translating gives CASSQEVEAGTTNYGYTF.

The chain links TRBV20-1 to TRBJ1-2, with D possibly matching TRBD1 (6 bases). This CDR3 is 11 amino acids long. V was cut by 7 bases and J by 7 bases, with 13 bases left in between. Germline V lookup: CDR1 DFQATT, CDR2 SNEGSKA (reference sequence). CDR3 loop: CSVLQGAGYTF. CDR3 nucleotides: TGCAGTGTACTACAGGGAGCTGGCTACACCTTC.